These T cell receptor beta chains were read from a single sample in a study of blood T cells in healthy people across ages. Each CDR3 protein gets one entry after TCRdb re-called the 5' RACE reads with MiXCR. Of some 1,500,000 distinct CDR3 sequences in the sample, less than 45% were seen once. The specimen sequenced was blood. Receptor source: a young woman in good health. Both conserved end residues are part of each CDR3. The D gene is left open where the match is weak. A clone size is listed for some rows: how often the clone was seen (once, few, many), or a class if it is expanded.

V	D	size	J	DNA	CDR3
TRBV28	NA	NA	TRBJ2-5	TGTGCCAGCAGTCTCGATGGGGTAAATGAGCAGTACTTC	CASSLDGVNEQYF
TRBV20-1	NA	NA	TRBJ2-7	TGCAGTGCTGGAATACTAGCTCTCGATTCCGAGCAGTACTTC	CSAGILALDSEQYF
TRBV27	NA	few	TRBJ1-2	TGTGCCAGCAGATCTGGCAGGGGATCCTATGGCTACACCTTC	CASRSGRGSYGYTF
TRBV14	NA	NA	TRBJ1-4	TGTGCCAGCAGCCAAGCCCCAGGCGCAAAACTGTTTTTT	CASSQAPGAKLFF
TRBV29-1	NA	few	TRBJ2-7	TGCAGCGTCGGGGGACTTCTAAGGGGGGAGCAGTACTTC	CSVGGLLRGEQYF
TRBV7-3	TRBD2	NA	TRBJ2-1	TGTGCCAGCAGCGTACTAGCGGGAGAGGCTGAGCAGTTCTTC	CASSVLAGEAEQFF
TRBV29-1	NA	NA	TRBJ2-7	TGCAGCGTTCGGAACAGCGACTACAATGAGCAGTACTTC	CSVRNSDYNEQYF
TRBV6-1	NA	NA	TRBJ2-1	TGTGCCAGCAGTGCAGGCAGCCAGGAGCAGTTCTTC	CASSAGSQEQFF
TRBV28	TRBD2	NA	TRBJ2-1	TGTGCCAGCAGCCGACGGGGGGTAGACTATGAGCAGTTCTTC	CASSRRGVDYEQFF
TRBV7-2	TRBD2	NA	TRBJ2-5	TGTGCCAGCAGCAGAAGGACTAGCGAAGAGACCCAGTACTTC	CASSRRTSEETQYF
TRBV5-6	NA	NA	TRBJ1-5	TGTGCCAGCAGCCCTTGTCTCCAGGGATATGGCAATCAGCCCCAGCATTTT	CASSPCLQGYGNQPQHF
TRBV12-3/TRBV12-4	NA	NA	TRBJ1-1	TGTGCCAGCAGTTCGGCAGGGACGGGGTTTCCGGAAGCTTTCTTT	CASSSAGTGFPEAFF
TRBV27	TRBD1	NA	TRBJ1-2	TGTGCCAGCAGTTTAGACGGACAGGGGGTCTATGGCTACACCTTC	CASSLDGQGVYGYTF
TRBV12-3/TRBV12-4	TRBD2	many	TRBJ2-1	TGTGCCAGCAGTCCTGGGACTACCTCCTACAATGAGCAGTTCTTC	CASSPGTTSYNEQFF
TRBV9	NA	few	TRBJ2-3	TGTGCCAGCAGTAACCGAGTGGACGGAGATACGCAGTATTTT	CASSNRVDGDTQYF
TRBV20-1	NA	few	TRBJ2-6	TGCAGTGCCAGAAAAACCGGGATAAGGACTGGGGCCAACGTCCTGACTTTC	CSARKTGIRTGANVLTF
TRBV4-3	TRBD1	NA	TRBJ2-1	TGCGCCAGCAGCCAAGGGGACAGGTCTTTATACAATGAGCAGTTCTTC	CASSQGDRSLYNEQFF
TRBV29-1	NA	NA	TRBJ1-1	TGCAGCGTTGTTGGGGCGGCGAACACTGAAGCTTTCTTT	CSVVGAANTEAFF
TRBV2	TRBD2	NA	TRBJ2-5	TGTGCCAGCAGCCAACTAGCGGGGTACCAAGAGACCCAGTACTTC	CASSQLAGYQETQYF
TRBV28	NA	NA	TRBJ2-1	TGTGCCAGCAGTTTTAGGGTCATGAGCAGCTCCTACAATGAGCAGTTCTTC	CASSFRVMSSSYNEQFF
TRBV20-1	NA	many	TRBJ2-4	TGCAGTGCTAGAGAATTCAGCCTAGCCAAAAACATTCAGTACTTC	CSAREFSLAKNIQYF
TRBV29-1	NA	few	TRBJ2-5	TGCAGCGTTGTCATTCCGCAAGAGACCCAGTACTTC	CSVVIPQETQYF
TRBV30	NA	NA	TRBJ1-1	TGTGCCTGGAGACGGGACACTGAAGCTTTCTTT	CAWRRDTEAFF
TRBV20-1	NA	NA	TRBJ1-2	TGCAGTGCTAGAGATCTGAGGACAGCTTCCTATGGCTACACCTTC	CSARDLRTASYGYTF
TRBV12-3/TRBV12-4	NA	NA	TRBJ2-5	TGTGCCAGCCTTTTAGGCGGGTTCCAAGAGACCCAGTACTTC	CASLLGGFQETQYF
TRBV5-6	NA	NA	TRBJ2-4	TGTGCCAGCAGCCGAGGCGGTCGGACCCAGAAAAACATTCAGTACTTC	CASSRGGRTQKNIQYF
TRBV7-8	NA	many	TRBJ1-6	TGTGCCACGAGGAATGGAGAGTTCTATAATTCACCCCTCCACTTT	CATRNGEFYNSPLHF
TRBV11-2	TRBD2	NA	TRBJ2-1	TGTGCCGGCAGCCACAATCTAGCGGGGGGGCAGTTCTTC	CAGSHNLAGGQFF
TRBV5-5	NA	few	TRBJ2-1	TGTGCCAGCAGCTTTTGGGGGGCCGGGGGCAATGAGCAGTTCTTC	CASSFWGAGGNEQFF
TRBV6-2/TRBV6-3	TRBD2	few	TRBJ2-1	TGTGCCAGCACTAGCGGGAGAAGGGGCGATGAGCAGTTCTTC	CASTSGRRGDEQFF
TRBV6-5	TRBD1	NA	TRBJ1-5	TGTGCCAGCAGACGGACAGGGTCCGTTCAGCCCCAGCATTTT	CASRRTGSVQPQHF
TRBV10-2	TRBD1	NA	TRBJ2-2	TGCGCCAGCAGTGAGTCGGGGGACAGGGCTGCTAGAACCGGGGAGCTGTTTTTT	CASSESGDRAARTGELFF
TRBV7-9	NA	few	TRBJ1-2	TGTGCCAGCACCCTGGGGTTTTATGGCTACACCTTC	CASTLGFYGYTF
TRBV18	NA	NA	TRBJ2-7	TGTGCCAGCTCACCACCAGGGTTCGACGAGCAGTACTTC	CASSPPGFDEQYF
TRBV6-2/TRBV6-3	NA	once	TRBJ1-1	TGTGCCAGCAGTTACCCGGCAGGGAGGGTGAACACTGAAGCTTTCTTT	CASSYPAGRVNTEAFF
TRBV9	TRBD1	few	TRBJ2-7	TGTGCCAGCAGCGTACTTCCGACAGGGAACTACGAGCAGTACTTC	CASSVLPTGNYEQYF
TRBV12-5	TRBD2	few	TRBJ2-7	TGTGCTAGTGGTTTAGACCCGGGACTAGCTAGGTACGAGCAGTACTTC	CASGLDPGLARYEQYF
TRBV6-5	TRBD2	NA	TRBJ2-1	TGTGCCAGCAGTTACGGCGGGAGTTTCTACAATGAGCAGTTCTTC	CASSYGGSFYNEQFF
TRBV6-5	TRBD1	NA	TRBJ1-1	TGTGCCAGCAGTTACGACAGGGGGCGTAGTGAAGCTTTCTTT	CASSYDRGRSEAFF
TRBV5-1	NA	NA	TRBJ2-1	TGCGCCAGCAGCTTGGGGGACACTTTTTCCTACAATGAGCAGTTCTTC	CASSLGDTFSYNEQFF
TRBV5-1	NA	NA	TRBJ1-1	TGCGCCAGCAGCGCCGAACCAAGACTAAACACTGAAGCTTTCTTT	CASSAEPRLNTEAFF
TRBV3-1	TRBD2	NA	TRBJ2-1	TGTGCCAGCAGCCAAGATCGAACTAGCGGGGTCGGCTTGGGGAATGAGCAGTTCTTC	CASSQDRTSGVGLGNEQFF